Presented here are 27 T cell receptor beta chains from one specimen sequenced in a study of monozygotic twins with inflammatory bowel disease. Each CDR3 protein gets one entry in TCRdb, which reprocessed the 5' RACE reads and gives no DNA. Found here are 400,000 to 500,000 distinct CDR3 sequences; the top ten clones hold 2.4%. Sequencing was done on a sample of blood. Every receptor here comes from a human donor with ulcerative colitis or Crohn's disease, or a healthy co-twin of an affected twin (not recorded which).

The chain carries TRBV20-1 and TRBJ2-1; TCRdb's D gene call, TRBD1, goes unchecked for lack of DNA. This CDR3 comprises 14 residues. Germline V gene lookup returns CDR1 DFQATT and CDR2 SNEGSKA (reference sequence). CDR3 protein: CSAKVPLGHNEQFF.

The chain recombines TRBV6-1 with TRBJ1-1; the D call from TCRdb, TRBD1, cannot be confirmed without DNA. CDR1 and CDR2 (germline): MNHNS, SASEGT. There are 14 residues in the CDR3. CDR3 in amino acids: CASSGGNMNTEAFF.

The chain is built from TRBV6-5 and TRBJ2-1. This CDR3 comprises 15 residues. CDR1 and CDR2 from the germline V gene are MNHEY and SVGAGI. The CDR3 sequence: CASSFTQTAAVGQFF.

The chain carries TRBV20-1 and TRBJ1-2; TCRdb indicates TRBD1, and absent DNA this call remains unverified. In germline, CDR1 is DFQATT, CDR2 SNEGSKA (reference sequence). This CDR3 region has 12 residues. The CDR3 loop is CSARMSGEGYTF.

This rearrangement joins TRBV20-1 to TRBJ1-5. There are 13 residues in the CDR3. Germline V CDR1 and CDR2: DFQATT, SNEGSKA (reference sequence). CDR3 region: CSAPPGLDQPQHF.

This rearrangement joins TRBV20-1 to TRBJ2-3. Germline values: CDR1 DFQATT, CDR2 SNEGSKA (reference sequence). This CDR3 has 11 residues. CDR3 sequence: CSARVADTQYF.

The chain couples TRBV6-5 to TRBJ1-5. Germline V gene data show CDR1 as MNHEY and CDR2 as SVGAGI. The CDR3 loop spans 12 amino acids. The CDR3 sequence: CASRGPNQPQHF.

This chain links TRBV12-3 or TRBV12-4 with TRBJ2-7; TCRdb reports TRBD2, a call that lacks DNA to check it against. The CDR3 loop spans 15 amino acids. The CDR3 loop reads CASTPSGGVSYEQYF.

V gene TRBV28 combines with J gene TRBJ1-5. CDR3 length: 14 residues. Germline V gene lookup returns CDR1 MDHEN and CDR2 SYDVKM. This CDR3 reads CASSGGGGNQPQHF.

The gene calls are TRBV7-2 and TRBJ1-6; TCRdb indicates TRBD1, and absent DNA this call remains unverified. CDR1 and CDR2 from the germline V gene are SGHTA and FQGNSA. The CDR3 length is 16 residues. This chain's CDR3 is CASSSGPGTGNSPLHF.

This chain connects TRBV3-1 to TRBJ2-1; checking the TCRdb D call of TRBD2 is not possible without DNA. Germline V lookup: CDR1 LGHDT, CDR2 YNNKEL (reference sequence). The CDR3 covers 14 residues. CDR3 in amino acids: CASPASGGASEQFF.

V is TRBV7-2 and J is TRBJ2-4; TCRdb gives TRBD2 as the D gene, but with no DNA this cannot be confirmed. Germline CDR1 SGHTA, CDR2 FQGNSA. This CDR3 has 19 amino acids. The CDR3: CASSLALAGIVGAKNIQYF.

The chain joins TRBV19 to TRBJ1-1; no DNA is available, so the TRBD1 call from TCRdb remains unchecked. The CDR3 is 13 amino acids. CDR1 LNHDA and CDR2 SQIVND come from the germline V gene (reference sequence). This CDR3 reads CASSINRGTEAFF.

The J gene is TRBJ2-1, the V gene TRBV10-2; TCRdb picks TRBD2, but there is no DNA to check that call. The CDR3 is 15 amino acids. CDR1 WSHSY and CDR2 SAAADI come from the germline V gene. CDR3 sequence reads: CASGYSGSRYNEQFF.

CDR3 amino acids: CATKNRVRLNTEAFF. This sequence joins TRBV10-2 and TRBJ1-1; the TRBD1 assignment by TCRdb is unverifiable without DNA. Germline V gene sequence: CDR1 WSHSY, CDR2 SAAADI. This CDR3 region has 15 residues.

The chain combines TRBV12-3 or TRBV12-4 with TRBJ2-5; TCRdb picks TRBD2, but there is no DNA to check that call. The CDR3 sequence is 17 residues long. CDR3 protein: CASSLPTSGGLQETQYF.

The chain couples TRBV27 to TRBJ1-5. Germline V gene lookup returns CDR1 MNHEY and CDR2 SMNVEV (reference sequence). The CDR3 runs 15 residues. CDR3 in amino acids: CASRLSPYSNQPQHF.

CDR3 in amino acids: CASSYRTSGRAGETQYF. The chain recombines TRBV5-6 with TRBJ2-5; the D call of TRBD2 rests on TCRdb alone, since no DNA is present to check it. Per the germline V gene, CDR1 is SGHDT and CDR2 is YYEEEE. CDR3 length equals 17 residues.

This chain joins TRBV29-1 and TRBJ2-3. The CDR3 is made up of 14 amino acids. Germline V gene sequence: CDR1 SQVTM, CDR2 ANQGSEA. The CDR3 loop reads CSVAAGSVTDTQYF.

J is TRBJ1-4 and V is TRBV2. Germline V gives CDR1 SNHLY, CDR2 FYNNEI. CDR3 size: 13 residues. CDR3 loop: CASLIAFREKLFF.

V is TRBV11-2 and J is TRBJ2-2. In germline, CDR1 is SGHAT, CDR2 FQNNGV. This CDR3 comprises 15 residues. CDR3: CASSLETLNTGELFF. Full variable domain (rest looked up from reference TRBV11-2 and TRBJ2-2): EAGVAQSPRYKIIEKRQSVAFWCNPISGHATLYWYQQILGQGPKLLIQFQNNGVVDDSQLPKDRFSAERLKGVDSTLKIQPAKLEDSAVYLCASSLETLNTGELFFGEGSRLTVL.

This chain joins TRBV19 and TRBJ2-2; TCRdb reports TRBD1, a call that lacks DNA to check it against. CDR1 LNHDA and CDR2 SQIVND come from the germline V gene (reference sequence). This CDR3 has 15 amino acids. CDR3: CASSTGTVPTGELFF.

The rearrangement joins TRBV19 to TRBJ2-4; without DNA, the TCRdb call of TRBD1 cannot be checked. This CDR3 spans 14 amino acids. In germline, CDR1 is LNHDA, CDR2 SQIVND (reference sequence). The CDR3 loop is CASKGQGSKNIQYF.

The chain has TRBV7-2 and TRBJ2-5; TCRdb returns TRBD2, unconfirmable since there is no DNA. CDR1 is SGHTA and CDR2 is FQGNSA in the germline V gene. This CDR3 contains 14 residues. The CDR3 loop reads CASRLAGLQETQYF. Together with reference TRBV7-2 and TRBJ2-5, the CDR3 gives the full variable domain: GAGVSQSPSNKVTEKGKDVELRCDPISGHTALYWYRQSLGQGLEFLIYFQGNSAPDKSGLPSDRFSAERTGGSVSTLTIQRTQQEDSAVYLCASRLAGLQETQYFGPGTRLLVL.

The genes are TRBV6-2 or TRBV6-3 and TRBJ2-3; TCRdb names TRBD2, which stays unverified in the absence of DNA. The CDR3 contains 18 residues. Germline V gives CDR1 MNHEY, CDR2 SVGEGT. The CDR3 loop reads CASSYEVAGGPRTDTQYF.

The rearrangement links TRBV20-1 to TRBJ2-2; the D call from TCRdb, TRBD2, cannot be confirmed without DNA. Germline loops: CDR1 DFQATT, CDR2 SNEGSKA (reference sequence). The CDR3 consists of 16 residues. The CDR3 loop reads CSASPTTSRVAGELFF.

The rearrangement joins TRBV30 to TRBJ2-1; TCRdb's D call of TRBD1 is untestable without DNA. CDR3 length equals 13 residues. Per the germline V gene, CDR1 is GTSNPN and CDR2 is SVGIG (reference sequence). CDR3: CAWSEAGYNEQFF. The full variable domain, in which reference TRBV30 and TRBJ2-1 provide the parts outside the CDR3, is SQTIHQWPATLVQPVGSPLSLECTVEGTSNPNLYWYRQAAGRGLQLLFYSVGIGQISSEVPQNLSASRPQDRQFILSSKKLLLSDSGFYLCAWSEAGYNEQFFGPGTRLTVL.